Here is one T cell receptor (beta chain) with its context. The antigen remains undetermined. The sample is drawn from a study of cytomegalovirus exposure and HLA in healthy donors. Study-wide background: Among the roughly 430 genotyped donors, more than 70% were placed in the Caucasian-associated ancestry cluster. Regarding the study as a whole: Some TCR beta chains (roughly 150 of them) were listed as cytomegalovirus-associated. As immune exposure information, only CMV serostatus was available.

A multiplex PCR was run with 60 Vbeta primers and 13 Jbeta primers. The protocol was immunoSEQ multiplex PCR, while the TCRdb copy is restricted to in-frame clones and leaves out a portion. In the table there are 150,000 to 160,000 clones, 60% to 80% of which are singletons. This CDR3 contains 14 residues. Trimming cost V 1 base and J 2 bases, with 9 bases left between them. Germline V gene data show CDR1 as MGHRA and CDR2 as YSYEKL. The sample consisted of PBMCs. The receptor was derived from a man aged 25-40 years in good health and CMV-seropositive. The V and J genes are TRBV4-1 and TRBJ2-7; D is unresolved. The CDR3 region is CASSQGADTYEQYF. For the CDR3, the DNA is TGCGCCAGCAGCCAAGGGGCAGACACCTACGAGCAGTACTTC.